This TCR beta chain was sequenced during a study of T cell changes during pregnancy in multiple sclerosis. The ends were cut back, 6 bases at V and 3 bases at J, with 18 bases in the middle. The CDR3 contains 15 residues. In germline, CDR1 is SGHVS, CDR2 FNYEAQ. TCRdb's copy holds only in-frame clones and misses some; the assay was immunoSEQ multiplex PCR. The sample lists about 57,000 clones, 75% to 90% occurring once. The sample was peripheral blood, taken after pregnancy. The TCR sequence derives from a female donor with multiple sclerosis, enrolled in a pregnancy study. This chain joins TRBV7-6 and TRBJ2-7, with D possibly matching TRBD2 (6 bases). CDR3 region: CASSWGGTSNYEQYF. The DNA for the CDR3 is TGTGCCAGCAGTTGGGGCGGGACTTCTAACTACGAGCAGTACTTC.